This TCR beta chain was documented in a study of vaccination and CD4 T cells after COVID-19. As for the study in general: The convalescents included six males and four females, and among them two were Hispanic while seven were Caucasian.

The Oncomine TCR Beta short-read assay was applied to DNA of cultured CD4+ T cells. Cultured CD4+ T cells were the source of extracted genomic DNA. One entry per CDR3 protein, called by TCRdb with MiXCR from the PCR reads. The profile shows roughly 7,100 distinct CDR3 sequences, around three fifths of them singletons. On this clonotype itself: Its antigen is not known.

As to treatment: approximately nine-day PBMC culture with coronavirus spike peptide pools or control peptides (ViraFEST assay). Per-well cultures of 1.5 million to 2.5 million PBMCs received around 10 IU/ml IL-2 and around 10 ug/ml peptide pools. This sequence was found in a human donor who had recovered from COVID-19. Sequencing was carried out using CD4+ T cells from blood, cultured in vitro.

Here the CDR3 reads CASSFFLGAGSPLHF. The CDR3 DNA follows: TGTGCCAGCAGCTTTTTCCTAGGGGCCGGTTCACCCCTCCACTTT. The rearrangement links TRBV5-6 to TRBJ1-6, with D possibly matching TRBD1 (5 bases). V dropped 2 bases and J dropped 9 bases, with 15 bases sitting between them. The CDR3 spans 15 residues. Germline CDR1 and CDR2: SGHDT and YYEEEE.